The 25 T cell receptor beta chains below come from one sample, sequenced in a study of blood T cell repertoires in COVID-19. Produced via immunoSEQ multiplex PCR; TCRdb's table is partial and in-frame only. The sample has about 280,000 clones, about 85% seen once. Sample: peripheral blood. These receptors were collected from a woman aged 50 to 65 who had recovered from COVID-19.

The V and J genes are TRBV3-1 (or the pseudogene TRBV3-2) and TRBJ2-7; the match to TRBD2 covers 7 bases. The CDR3 spans 15 residues. Unmatched junction bases numbered 11, after V lost 5 bases and J lost 4 bases. The germline CDR1 and CDR2 sequences are LGHDT and YNNKEL (reference sequence). The CDR3 is CASSGEKRGGYEQYF. The CDR3 bases are TGTGCCAGCAGCGGCGAAAAGCGGGGTGGGTACGAGCAGTACTTC.

This clone was seen only a few times. The V and J genes are TRBV5-1 and TRBJ1-6; 7 bases are a match to TRBD1. Germline CDR1 SGHRS, CDR2 YFSETQ. The CDR3 spans 14 residues. V was clipped by 3 bases and J by 10 bases; unmatched bases: 7. The CDR3 coding sequence is TGCGCCAGCAGCTCGGCCAACAGGGGCTCACCCCTCCACTTT. Its translation is CASSSANRGSPLHF.

The chain employs TRBV28 and TRBJ1-1, with TRBD1 matching over 7 bases. The CDR3 runs to 15 residues. Germline trimming cut 6 bases from V and 0 bases from J; bases unmatched to any gene: 7. CDR1 and CDR2 from the germline V gene are MDHEN and SYDVKM. Here the CDR3 DNA reads TGTGCCAGCAGCAACAGACAGGGATTGAACACTGAAGCTTTCTTT. This gives the protein CASSNRQGLNTEAFF.

The V gene is TRBV9, the J gene TRBJ1-2; 8 positions match TRBD1. V was clipped by 2 bases and J by 5 bases; unmatched bases: 5. The CDR3 totals 14 residues. Germline CDR1 and CDR2: SGDLS and YYNGEE. CDR3 in DNA: TGTGCCAGCAGCGTGGACAGGGCCGAATATGGCTACACCTTC. Amino acids: CASSVDRAEYGYTF.

This clone was seen a single time. CDR3 loop: CAWSTKQGYNQPQHF. The CDR3 DNA follows: TGTGCCTGGAGCACTAAACAGGGGTACAATCAGCCCCAGCATTTT. The chain joins TRBV30 to TRBJ1-5; TRBD1 matches 7 bases. Germline V CDR1 and CDR2: GTSNPN, SVGIG (reference sequence). This CDR3 comprises 15 residues. Losses at the gene ends were 3 bases for V and 3 bases for J; bases not matched to a gene: 8.

Only a few counts were recorded for this clone. This rearrangement joins TRBV7-2 to TRBJ2-7; D remains unclear. This CDR3 is 13 amino acids long. CDR1 and CDR2 from the germline V gene are SGHTA and FQGNSA. The V end was cut by 6 bases, the J end by 2 bases, with 11 bases between. In nucleotides, the CDR3 is TGTGCCAGCAGGCGTGGGCCCACCTACGAGCAGTACTTC. Translated: CASRRGPTYEQYF.

The count of this clone is one. The genes are TRBV28 and TRBJ2-1; TRBD1 might be the D (5 bases). V was pared by 6 bases and J by 4 bases, with 19 bases between. CDR1 is MDHEN, CDR2 SYDVKM, per germline. The CDR3 is 16 amino acids. The CDR3 DNA follows: TGTGCCAGCAGGTCCAGGGCCGGCCCGTATTACAATGAGCAGTTCTTC. Amino acids: CASRSRAGPYYNEQFF.

The rearrangement uses TRBV7-6 and TRBJ2-7; TRBD1 is a possible D gene (5 bases). With 2 bases removed from V and 7 bases from J, the gap between germline ends came to 12 bases. Germline V gives CDR1 SGHVS, CDR2 FNYEAQ. The CDR3 extends over 13 amino acids. The CDR3 sequence: CASSLTQGKEQYF. For the CDR3, the DNA is TGTGCCAGCAGCTTAACCCAGGGTAAAGAGCAGTACTTC.

The chain combines TRBV28 with TRBJ1-5; 7 bases line up with TRBD1. Unmatched junction bases numbered 8, after V lost 1 base and J lost 2 bases. The CDR3 sequence is 17 residues long. Germline V lookup: CDR1 MDHEN, CDR2 SYDVKM. Written as DNA, the CDR3 is TGTGCCAGCAGTTTATCTAATTTGAGGGGGCGCAATCAGCCCCAGCATTTT. Translation: CASSLSNLRGRNQPQHF.

This clone appeared once. The chain recombines TRBV18 with TRBJ1-2; 7 nucleotides agree with TRBD1. CDR1 and CDR2 from the germline V gene are KGHSH and LQKENI. Losses at the gene ends were 3 bases for V and 8 bases for J; bases not matched to a gene: 12. This CDR3 spans 15 amino acids. The CDR3 loop is CASSPNAGTDLGYTF. CDR3 DNA: TGTGCCAGCTCACCCAATGCCGGGACAGATTTGGGCTACACCTTC.

The V call is TRBV15, the J call TRBJ2-7; D is undetermined. V dropped 3 bases and J dropped 2 bases, with 14 bases sitting between them. Germline V gives CDR1 LNHNV, CDR2 YYDKDF (reference sequence). The CDR3 is made up of 15 amino acids. CDR3 sequence: CATSRPADSPYEQYF. CDR3 nucleotides: TGTGCCACCAGCAGGCCGGCTGATAGCCCCTACGAGCAGTACTTC. The full variable domain, its missing parts supplied by reference TRBV15 and TRBJ2-7, is DAMVIQNPRYQVTQFGKPVTLSCSQTLNHNVMYWYQQKSSQAPKLLFHYYDKDFNNEADTPDNFQSRRPNTSFCFLDIRSPGLGDTAMYLCATSRPADSPYEQYFGPGTRLTVT.

A few counts support this clone. The chain employs TRBV5-4 and TRBJ2-2; D ambiguous. V shed 1 base and J shed 5 bases, with 6 bases lying between them. This CDR3 spans 13 amino acids. Germline CDR1 SGHNT, CDR2 YYREEE (reference sequence). Here the CDR3 reads CASSLRYTGELFF. The CDR3 bases are TGTGCCAGCAGCTTGCGGTATACCGGGGAGCTGTTTTTT.

The chain recombines TRBV6-6 with TRBJ2-5; weak D call: TRBD1 (6 bases). Germline CDR1 is MNHNY and CDR2 is SVGAGI (reference sequence). V lost 0 bases and J 5 bases, leaving 16 bases between the germline ends. The CDR3 is 16 amino acids. The CDR3 nucleotides are TGTGCCAGCAGTTACTCGGGGGCAGGCCTAGGGGAGACCCAGTACTTC. It yields the protein CASSYSGAGLGETQYF.

The chain joins TRBV15 to TRBJ2-7, with 14 bases fitting TRBD2. The CDR3 contains 16 residues. Germline loops: CDR1 LNHNV, CDR2 YYDKDF (reference sequence). V shed 2 bases, J shed 5 bases, and the junction held 5 bases outside the gene matches. The CDR3 reads CATSRPRGLAGDEQYF. The CDR3 DNA reads as TGTGCCACCAGCAGACCCCGGGGACTAGCGGGAGACGAGCAGTACTTC.

The chain couples TRBV28 to TRBJ1-5; maybe TRBD1 (6 bases). The CDR3 contains 14 residues. Trimming cost V 7 bases and J 2 bases, with 12 bases left between them. Germline CDR1 is MDHEN and CDR2 is SYDVKM. The CDR3 DNA sequence: TGTGCCAGCAAGGGGGTCGGGGGCAATCAGCCCCAGCATTTT. Amino acid sequence: CASKGVGGNQPQHF.

This chain joins TRBV11-2 and TRBJ2-4; D is possibly TRBD2 (6 bases). This CDR3 region has 15 residues. Germline V gene sequence: CDR1 SGHAT, CDR2 FQNNGV. The V gene lost 4 bases and the J gene lost 7 bases, with 17 bases spanning the gap. CDR3 bases: TGTGCCAGCAGCTCCTTAGCGGAGTACGCCAACATTCAGTACTTC. It specifies CASSSLAEYANIQYF.

The V gene is TRBV7-2, the J gene TRBJ2-5; 8 bases agree with TRBD2. The CDR3 contains 17 residues. The J segment lost 0 bases and the V segment lost 1 base, leaving 7 bases of the junction unmatched. Germline V lookup: CDR1 SGHTA, CDR2 FQGNSA. CDR3 sequence reads: CASSLDLSGGYQETQYF. CDR3 DNA sequence: TGTGCCAGCAGCTTAGACTTGAGCGGGGGCTACCAAGAGACCCAGTACTTC.

The chain couples TRBV24-1 to TRBJ2-1; 14 bases are shared with TRBD2. V lost 2 bases, J lost 7 bases, and 6 bases stayed unmatched. Germline lookup yields CDR1 KGHDR and CDR2 SFDVKD. The CDR3 is 17 residues long. Here the CDR3 DNA reads TGTGCCACCAGTGATTCTCGACTAGCGGGGGGGCAGAATGAGCAGTTCTTC. Protein sequence: CATSDSRLAGGQNEQFF.

A single count supports this clone. This chain uses TRBV4-1 with TRBJ1-4; unclear D gene. The V gene's germline CDR1 is MGHRA and CDR2 YSYEKL. The ends were cut back, 0 bases at V and 8 bases at J, with 16 bases in the middle. The CDR3 has 16 amino acids. The CDR3 loop reads CASSQEGGRPMEKLFF. The CDR3 DNA is TGCGCCAGCAGCCAAGAAGGAGGGCGTCCCATGGAAAAACTGTTTTTT.

This rearrangement joins TRBV7-2 to TRBJ1-3; no clear D. The CDR3 is made up of 16 amino acids. V dropped 4 bases and J dropped 0 bases, with 13 bases sitting between them. CDR1 SGHTA and CDR2 FQGNSA come from the germline V gene. The CDR3 is CASSSGGSNSGNTIYF. CDR3 nucleotide sequence: TGTGCCAGCAGCTCAGGCGGGAGTAACTCTGGAAACACCATATATTTT.

The rearrangement joins TRBV5-4 to TRBJ2-2; 7 nucleotides agree with TRBD2. Trimming took 0 bases from V and 1 from J; bases not matched to a gene: 0. The length of the CDR3 is 15 residues. CDR1 and CDR2 from the germline V gene are SGHNT and YYREEE (reference sequence). The CDR3 coding sequence is TGTGCCAGCAGCTTGGTAGCGGGGAACACCGGGGAGCTGTTTTTT. The encoded protein is CASSLVAGNTGELFF.

This chain uses TRBV2 with TRBJ1-1; D is ambiguous. V lost 6 bases and J 1 base, leaving 9 bases between the germline ends. The CDR3 runs to 13 residues. CDR1 and CDR2 (germline): SNHLY, FYNNEI. In nucleotides, the CDR3 is TGTGCCAGCAGCCTTAACTCGAACACTGAAGCTTTCTTT. It specifies CASSLNSNTEAFF.

This rearrangement joins TRBV27 to TRBJ2-7; 7 bases match TRBD2. Per germline, CDR1 MNHEY and CDR2 SMNVEV (reference sequence). V was clipped by 7 bases and J by 7 bases; unmatched bases: 13. The CDR3 length is 14 residues. CDR3 DNA sequence: TGTGCCAGCAACAGGTCCGGGGGGTCGCGGGAGCAGTACTTC. Translating gives CASNRSGGSREQYF.

V gene TRBV7-2 combines with J gene TRBJ1-6; D may be TRBD1 (6 bases). Trimming took off 1 base at V and 10 bases at J, with 23 bases between the two ends. Germline CDR1 reads SGHTA; CDR2 reads FQGNSA. There are 18 residues in the CDR3. Here the CDR3 DNA reads TGTGCCAGCAGCTTAGTTGTTAGGGGGGGCGCGAGCCGATCACCCCTCCACTTT. It codes for CASSLVVRGGASRSPLHF.

This chain's CDR3 is CASSWTGYFFETQYF. CDR3 DNA sequence: TGTGCCAGCAGCTGGACAGGGTATTTCTTTGAGACCCAGTACTTC. V and J are TRBV5-6 and TRBJ2-5; 8 nucleotides align to TRBD1. CDR1 and CDR2 from the germline V gene are SGHDT and YYEEEE. The V gene end was trimmed by 3 bases and the J gene end by 5 bases; junction bases not matched to a gene: 9. This CDR3 contains 15 residues.